The 9 T cell receptor beta chains below come from one sample, sequenced in a study of blood T cell repertoires in COVID-19 (dated by TCRdb to 2019 to 2021). Libraries were made using the immunoSEQ multiplex PCR assay. TCRdb provides this immuneACCESS table in a form limited to in-frame rearrangements. Some clones are lacking; in checked studies, under half of them reflect an unresolved V gene, and why the rest are absent is not known. In all, the sample holds under 250,000 clones, and approximately 80% of those were seen once. Around 13% of the sample goes to the ten largest clones. The sample consisted of peripheral blood. Receptors originate from a human donor in a cohort sampled during active COVID-19.

The chain recombines TRBV3-1 (or the pseudogene TRBV3-2) with TRBJ1-4, with 8 bases aligning to TRBD1. This CDR3 has 16 amino acids. Germline values: CDR1 LGHDT, CDR2 YNNKEL (reference sequence). Germline trimming cut 5 bases from V and 5 bases from J; bases unmatched to any gene: 10. The CDR3 DNA follows: TGTGCCAGCAGCTACGGAATGAGGACAGGGAATGAAAAACTGTTTTTT. It codes for CASSYGMRTGNEKLFF.

About this clone: This specimen includes other DNA sequences encoding the same CDR3. The chain couples TRBV27 to TRBJ1-1; possibly TRBD1 for D (5 bases). This CDR3 comprises 13 residues. CDR1 MNHEY and CDR2 SMNVEV come from the germline V gene (reference sequence). V lost 3 bases to trimming and J lost 2 bases, with 7 bases between them. The CDR3 sequence is CASSFGGNTEAFF. In DNA, the CDR3 is TGTGCCAGCAGTTTCGGGGGAAACACTGAAGCTTTCTTT.

The chain links TRBV5-1 to TRBJ1-6; a possible D gene is TRBD1 (5 bases). The CDR3 has 16 residues. Trimming removed 2 bases from V and 6 bases from J, with 15 bases in between. CDR1 is SGHRS, CDR2 YFSETQ, per germline. CDR3 bases: TGCGCCAGCAGCTTTATGGGGGAGGCTGGTAATTCACCCCTCCACTTT. It specifies CASSFMGEAGNSPLHF.

The rearrangement links TRBV5-1 to TRBJ2-1; possible D gene TRBD2, 6 bases. From germline, CDR1 is SGHRS and CDR2 YFSETQ. This CDR3 has 15 amino acids. V lost 4 bases, J lost 8 bases, and 19 bases lay in between. The CDR3 region is CASSHNRPGSDEQFF. Here the CDR3 DNA reads TGCGCCAGCAGCCATAACCGTCCCGGGAGTGATGAGCAGTTCTTC.

This chain connects TRBV5-1 to TRBJ1-1; possibly TRBD1 for D (6 bases). Germline V lookup: CDR1 SGHRS, CDR2 YFSETQ. The CDR3 runs to 18 residues. V lost 2 bases, J lost 1 base, and 21 bases lay in between. The CDR3 bases are TGCGCCAGCAGCTTTCAGGTACCGGGACAAGATTGGAACACTGAAGCTTTCTTT. Translating gives CASSFQVPGQDWNTEAFF.

The chain employs TRBV28 and TRBJ2-4; maybe TRBD1 (7 bases). The CDR3 totals 15 residues. From germline, CDR1 is MDHEN and CDR2 SYDVKM. The V gene lost 4 bases and the J gene lost 8 bases, with 18 bases spanning the gap. The CDR3 bases are TGTGCCAGCAGTTCGGATAGGGGGCGCGGGGACATTCAGTACTTC. Its protein is CASSSDRGRGDIQYF.

The chain has TRBV9 and TRBJ2-5; 8 bases are a match to TRBD1. V shed 0 bases, J shed 7 bases, and the junction held 8 bases outside the gene matches. CDR3 length: 15 residues. In germline, CDR1 is SGDLS, CDR2 YYNGEE. CDR3 sequence: CASSVGAGGAGTQYF. The CDR3 bases are TGTGCCAGCAGCGTAGGGGCAGGGGGCGCTGGGACCCAGTACTTC.

The rearrangement uses TRBV21-1 and TRBJ1-2; the D segment call TRBD1 is taken from the table without a DNA check. TRBV21-1 corresponds to a pseudogene. The CDR3 loop spans 16 amino acids. The CDR3 loop reads CASSRPDRGSNYGYTF. The CDR3 DNA follows: TGTGCCAGCAGCAGGCCTGACAGGGGGTCTAACTATGGCTACACCTTC.

The chain couples TRBV5-4 to TRBJ2-2, with D possibly matching TRBD1 (5 bases). The CDR3 extends over 15 amino acids. The V end was cut by 3 bases, the J end by 8 bases, with 17 bases between. Germline V gene lookup returns CDR1 SGHNT and CDR2 YYREEE (reference sequence). CDR3 region: CASSSGPGLGGELFF. The DNA of the CDR3 is TGTGCCAGCAGCTCGGGTCCAGGGCTGGGGGGGGAGCTGTTTTTT.